The 27 T cell receptor beta chains reported below all come from one sample, sequenced in a study of blood T cell repertoires in COVID-19. The table came from immunoSEQ multiplex PCR; TCRdb's copy has only in-frame clones and leaves some out. The repertoire consists of 390,000 or so clones, with around nine tenths occurring once and the leading ten covering about 9.4%. Sequencing used PBMCs or T cells enriched from blood (not recorded which). Receptors were obtained from a woman between 45 and 65 years old who had recovered from COVID-19.

The chain is built from TRBV10-3 and TRBJ2-3, with 9 bases lining up with TRBD1. From germline, CDR1 is ENHRY and CDR2 SYGVKD. Trimming removed 3 bases from V and 4 bases from J; junction bases left unmatched: 5. The CDR3 is made up of 15 amino acids. The DNA for the CDR3 is TGTGCCATCAGTGACACAGGGGGCGCGGCAGATACGCAGTATTTT. Its translation is CAISDTGGAADTQYF.

This rearrangement joins TRBV3-1 (or the pseudogene TRBV3-2) to TRBJ1-2, with TRBD1 matching over 7 bases. The CDR3 extends over 15 amino acids. The trim removed 3 bases at V and 1 base at J, leaving 5 bases unmatched. The germline V gene has CDR1 LGHDT and CDR2 YNNKEL (reference sequence). The CDR3: CASSQGQSYNYGYTF. CDR3 sequence (DNA): TGTGCCAGCAGCCAGGGACAGTCGTATAACTATGGCTACACCTTC.

This chain links TRBV12-5 with TRBJ1-2; 7 nucleotides match TRBD1. Germline CDR1 reads LGHNT; CDR2 reads FRNRAP. V gave up 6 bases and J gave up 8 bases; unmatched junction bases: 9. The CDR3 has 13 residues. CDR3 amino acids: CASGLGTDWGYTF. The CDR3 DNA reads as TGTGCTAGTGGGCTAGGGACAGACTGGGGCTACACCTTC. Supplemented by reference TRBV12-5 and TRBJ1-2, the full variable domain reads DARVTQTPRHKVTEMGQEVTMRCQPILGHNTVFWYRQTMMQGLELLAYFRNRAPLDDSGMPKDRFSAEMPDATLATLKIQPSEPRDSAVYFCASGLGTDWGYTFGSGTRLTVV.

The rearrangement joins TRBV7-6 to TRBJ2-3; D is perhaps TRBD2 (5 bases). Trimming took off 7 bases at V and 5 bases at J, with 13 bases between the two ends. The germline CDR1 and CDR2 sequences are SGHVS and FNYEAQ. The CDR3 is 13 amino acids. CDR3 region: CASMEAMGDTQYF. As DNA, the CDR3 is TGTGCCAGCATGGAGGCTATGGGAGATACGCAGTATTTT. Drawing the rest from reference TRBV7-6 and TRBJ2-3, the complete variable domain is GAGVSQSPRYKVTKRGQDVALRCDPISGHVSLYWYRQALGQGPEFLTYFNYEAQQDKSGLPNDRFSAERPEGSISTLTIQRTEQRDSAMYRCASMEAMGDTQYFGPGTRLTVL.

This clone was seen once. This chain uses TRBV30 with TRBJ1-2; 10 bases align to TRBD1. Losses at the gene ends were 5 bases for V and 8 bases for J; bases not matched to a gene: 2. The CDR3 consists of 11 residues. Germline V gives CDR1 GTSNPN, CDR2 SVGIG (reference sequence). The CDR3 nucleotides are TGTGCCTGGGGACAGGGGGTAGGCTACACCTTC. It specifies CAWGQGVGYTF.

The chain couples TRBV27 to TRBJ2-7, with unresolved D. Germline V lookup: CDR1 MNHEY, CDR2 SMNVEV (reference sequence). V was cut by 4 bases and J by 4 bases, with 5 bases left in between. The CDR3 sequence is 11 residues long. The CDR3 nucleotides read TGTGCCAGCAGTTCCCCTTACGAGCAGTACTTC. It codes for CASSSPYEQYF.

V is TRBV7-9 and J is TRBJ1-4; a weak D match, TRBD1 (5 bases). Germline V gives CDR1 SEHNR, CDR2 FQNEAQ (reference sequence). V shed 5 bases and J shed 7 bases, with 20 bases lying between them. The CDR3 is 16 amino acids. CDR3 residues: CASSPYLGGDGEKLFF. The CDR3 DNA sequence: TGTGCCAGCAGCCCTTATTTGGGGGGGGATGGTGAAAAACTGTTTTTT.

This rearrangement joins TRBV10-3 to TRBJ1-6; 10 nucleotides agree with TRBD1. V lost 10 bases to trimming and J lost 7 bases; unmatched junction nucleotides: 10. Germline CDR1 and CDR2: ENHRY and SYGVKD. This CDR3 has 15 amino acids. In DNA form, the CDR3 reads TGTGCCACGAACCCCGCGACAGGGGGCAATTCACCCCTCCACTTT. It is translated as CATNPATGGNSPLHF.

This chain connects TRBV6-1 to TRBJ2-7; no reliable D call. V gave up 3 bases and J gave up 1 base, with 4 bases separating them. CDR1 is MNHNS and CDR2 is SASEGT in the germline V gene. This CDR3 is built from 12 residues. CDR3 region: CASSDSSYEQYF. The CDR3 DNA reads TGTGCCAGCAGTGACAGTTCCTACGAGCAGTACTTC.

The chain combines TRBV10-3 with TRBJ1-1, with TRBD1 matching over 8 bases. The V gene end was trimmed by 10 bases and the J gene end by 2 bases; junction bases not matched to a gene: 9. Germline-derived CDR1 and CDR2 are ENHRY and SYGVKD. The CDR3 totals 14 residues. CDR3 nucleotides: TGTGCCACAACGGACAGGGAAAGAAACACTGAAGCTTTCTTT. The encoded protein is CATTDRERNTEAFF.

The chain is built from TRBV29-1 and TRBJ2-5, with 12 bases matching TRBD2. Germline CDR1 and CDR2: SQVTM and ANQGSEA. This CDR3 is 15 amino acids long. The V gene end was trimmed by 6 bases and the J gene end by 4 bases; junction bases not matched to a gene: 9. The CDR3 DNA follows: TGCAGCGTCCTCAAGACTAGCGGGAGAGTAGAGACCCAGTACTTC. This sequence encodes CSVLKTSGRVETQYF.

J is TRBJ1-1 and V is TRBV3-1 (or the pseudogene TRBV3-2), with a weak D call TRBD1 (6 bases). Trimming removed 1 base at V and 7 bases at J, with 22 bases between. This CDR3 has 17 amino acids. Germline values: CDR1 LGHDT, CDR2 YNNKEL (reference sequence). CDR3 sequence reads: CASSQGRWGQSLSEAFF. The CDR3 DNA is TGTGCCAGCAGCCAAGGGAGATGGGGGCAGTCTTTAAGTGAAGCTTTCTTT.

The chain uses TRBV25-1 and TRBJ2-3; 11 bases agree with TRBD2. The CDR3 length is 16 residues. V was pared by 2 bases and J by 6 bases, with 7 bases of the junction left unmatched. Germline V gene sequence: CDR1 MGHDK, CDR2 SYGVNS. The CDR3 DNA follows: TGTGCCAGCAGTGAAACTAGCGGGGGAAACGGGGATACGCAGTATTTT. It translates to CASSETSGGNGDTQYF.

This rearrangement joins TRBV19 to TRBJ1-1, with unresolved D. The CDR3 consists of 14 residues. The V end lost 0 bases, the J end lost 7 bases, and 12 bases lay between the germline ends. Germline V gene data show CDR1 as LNHDA and CDR2 as SQIVND (reference sequence). CDR3 region: CASSIEAGYNEAFF. Here the CDR3 DNA reads TGTGCCAGTAGTATAGAAGCGGGGTACAATGAAGCTTTCTTT.

Here the CDR3 DNA reads TGTGCCAGCAGCTCCCGGACAGGCCCTACTAGCACAGATACGCAGTATTTT. Amino acid sequence: CASSSRTGPTSTDTQYF. V and J are TRBV5-4 and TRBJ2-3; 7 bases map to TRBD1. The trim removed 3 bases at V and 0 bases at J, leaving 10 bases unmatched. CDR3 length equals 17 residues. In germline, CDR1 is SGHNT, CDR2 YYREEE (reference sequence).

The CDR3 protein is CASSFRSFGNTIYF. CDR3 bases: TGTGCCAGCAGTTTTAGATCATTTGGAAACACCATATATTTT. The chain employs TRBV28 and TRBJ1-3; no clear D. The CDR3 sequence is 14 residues long. The germline CDR1 and CDR2 sequences are MDHEN and SYDVKM. The ends were cut back, 3 bases at V and 3 bases at J, with 9 bases in the middle.

This clone was seen a single time. The V call is TRBV25-1, the J call TRBJ1-4; D ambiguous. The germline gives CDR1 MGHDK, CDR2 SYGVNS. The ends were cut back, 3 bases at V and 0 bases at J, with 8 bases in the middle. This CDR3 comprises 15 residues. The CDR3: CASSDPTTTNEKLFF. In nucleotides, the CDR3 is TGTGCCAGCAGTGACCCGACAACAACTAATGAAAAACTGTTTTTT.

The chain has TRBV11-2 and TRBJ2-1; possible D gene TRBD1, 5 bases. The CDR3 has 14 amino acids. CDR1 and CDR2 (germline): SGHAT, FQNNGV. Deletions cut 5 bases from V and 5 bases from J, with 13 bases between. Written as DNA, the CDR3 is TGTGCCAGCAGCCCCTTTCAGGGCCACAATGAGCAGTTCTTC. As protein: CASSPFQGHNEQFF.

The rearrangement joins TRBV18 to TRBJ1-5, with 9 nucleotides matching TRBD1. Germline trimming cut 6 bases from V and 0 bases from J; bases unmatched to any gene: 6. The CDR3 is 16 amino acids. In germline, CDR1 is KGHSH, CDR2 LQKENI. Here the CDR3 reads CASSLQGADSNQPQHF. In DNA form, the CDR3 reads TGTGCCAGCTCTCTACAGGGGGCAGATAGCAATCAGCCCCAGCATTTT.

This chain joins TRBV12-3 or TRBV12-4 and TRBJ2-2, with D perhaps TRBD1 (5 bases). The CDR3 length is 13 residues. Trimming left V 8 bases short and J 2 bases short, with 9 bases between. The CDR3 reads CASEDTNTGELFF. As DNA, the CDR3 is TGTGCCAGCGAGGACACCAACACCGGGGAGCTGTTTTTT.

The V call is TRBV2, the J call TRBJ2-6, with a weak D call TRBD2 (6 bases). Trimming left V 10 bases short and J 0 bases short, with 19 bases between. The germline CDR1 and CDR2 sequences are SNHLY and FYNNEI. This CDR3 region has 17 residues. CDR3 nucleotide sequence: TGTGCCACATCAGGAGGGCGGGAACACTCTGGGGCCAACGTCCTGACTTTC. It codes for CATSGGREHSGANVLTF.

The chain uses TRBV9 and TRBJ1-2; D unclear. Per germline, CDR1 SGDLS and CDR2 YYNGEE. Trimming shortened V by 0 bases and J by 1 base, and 13 bases separated the two germline ends. CDR3 length equals 16 residues. CDR3 region: CASSVGRPDDNYGYTF. The CDR3 DNA follows: TGTGCCAGCAGCGTAGGCAGGCCTGACGATAACTATGGCTACACCTTC. The full variable domain, with the rest looked up from reference TRBV9 and TRBJ1-2, is DSGVTQTPKHLITATGQRVTLRCSPRSGDLSVYWYQQSLDQGLQFLIQYYNGEERAKGNILERFSAQQFPDLHSELNLSSLELGDSALYFCASSVGRPDDNYGYTFGSGTRLTVV.

V is TRBV2 and J is TRBJ1-1, with 7 bases fitting TRBD1. Trimming removed 6 bases from V and 7 bases from J; junction bases left unmatched: 5. Germline lookup yields CDR1 SNHLY and CDR2 FYNNEI. CDR3 length: 12 amino acids. The CDR3 sequence: CASSLGTVEAFF. The CDR3 DNA reads TGTGCCAGCAGCTTAGGGACAGTTGAAGCTTTCTTT.

The J gene is TRBJ1-1, the V gene TRBV11-1; D perhaps matches TRBD1 (5 bases). There are 15 residues in the CDR3. V lost 3 bases to trimming and J lost 0 bases, with 11 bases between them. The V gene's germline CDR1 is SGHAT and CDR2 FQDESV (reference sequence). CDR3 coding DNA: TGTGCCAGCAGCTTCTTGGGGGGATTGAACACTGAAGCTTTCTTT. Translation gives CASSFLGGLNTEAFF.

The chain has TRBV27 and TRBJ2-7; the D gene is possibly TRBD2 (5 bases). The CDR3 extends over 14 amino acids. The V end was cut by 10 bases, the J end by 0 bases, with 16 bases between. CDR1 and CDR2 (germline): MNHEY, SMNVEV (reference sequence). The CDR3 here is CATRPADLSYEQYF. CDR3 bases: TGTGCCACCAGGCCAGCGGACCTCTCCTACGAGCAGTACTTC.

The chain uses TRBV29-1 and TRBJ1-1, with D unresolved. V was trimmed by 3 bases and J by 2 bases, leaving 10 bases between them. This CDR3 contains 13 residues. Germline values: CDR1 SQVTM, CDR2 ANQGSEA. The CDR3 DNA sequence: TGCAGCGTTGAGCGGCGTCTAAACACTGAAGCTTTCTTT. The encoded protein is CSVERRLNTEAFF.

This chain connects TRBV3-1 (or the pseudogene TRBV3-2) to TRBJ1-1; 7 bases align to TRBD1. J was trimmed by 4 bases and V by 3 bases; bases with no gene match: 5. This CDR3 contains 14 residues. Germline-derived CDR1 and CDR2 are LGHDT and YNNKEL (reference sequence). The DNA of the CDR3 is TGTGCCAGCAGCCAGCAGGGGGGAGTCACTGAAGCTTTCTTT. Translated: CASSQQGGVTEAFF.